These 27 T cell receptor beta chains were sequenced from one sample in a study of CD8+CD57+ T cells in acquired aplastic anemia. Genomic DNA templated the TCR beta VDJ and CDR3 profiling. TCRdb re-called the reads through MiXCR, storing one row per CDR3 protein. The sample lists about 240,000 distinct CDR3 sequences; around half were seen once. Those patients picked for sequencing had displayed CD8+CD57+ cell expansion on flow cytometry. Input material: sorted CD4+, CD8+, or CD8+CD57+ T cells (not recorded which) from PBMCs. Source of these receptors: a human donor with aplastic anemia.

As regards this clonotype: At one boundary the junction diverges from the germline segment, which might be a read error. The rearrangement links TRBV19 to TRBJ2-5; TRBD2 might be the D (5 bases). Germline V gives CDR1 LNHDA, CDR2 SQIVND (reference sequence). CDR3 length equals 11 residues. The CDR3 DNA is TGTGCCAGTAGTATCGGGGAGACCCAGTGCTTC. Amino acid sequence: CASSIGETQCF.

CDR3 protein: CASSPEGGLVYEQYF. The DNA for the CDR3 is TGTGCCAGCAGCCCGGAGGGCGGGTTGGTCTACGAGCAGTACTTC. The gene calls are TRBV4-2 and TRBJ2-7; weak D call: TRBD2 (6 bases). From germline, CDR1 is LGHNA and CDR2 YNFKEQ. This CDR3 has 15 amino acids. Trimming pared 4 bases from V and 3 bases from J, leaving 16 bases between.

The chain is built from TRBV20-1 and TRBJ1-2, with TRBD1 identical over 8 bases. The germline V gene has CDR1 DFQATT and CDR2 SNEGSKA (reference sequence). The CDR3 consists of 13 residues. Losses at the gene ends were 6 bases for V and 2 bases for J; bases not matched to a gene: 5. The CDR3 here is CSAIRQGNYGYTF. DNA for the CDR3: TGCAGTGCGATAAGACAGGGGAACTATGGCTACACCTTC.

In its sample, this clonotype was seen a few times. The chain is built from TRBV7-6 and TRBJ2-7; D ambiguous. Trimming shortened V by 0 bases and J by 7 bases, and 10 bases separated the two germline ends. Looked up from germline, CDR1 is SGHVS and CDR2 is FNYEAQ. The CDR3 extends over 13 amino acids. In nucleotides, the CDR3 is TGTGCCAGCAGCTTAGCCCCTCCTGGTGAGCAGTACTTC. Its translation: CASSLAPPGEQYF.

V usage is TRBV29-1 and J usage is TRBJ2-1; 10 bases agree with TRBD2. This CDR3 is built from 14 residues. The V and J ends lost 5 bases and 6 bases, in that order; junction bases with no gene match: 7. CDR1 is SQVTM and CDR2 is ANQGSEA in the germline V gene. CDR3 region: CSVIKLAGSNEQFF. Here the CDR3 DNA reads TGCAGCGTTATAAAACTAGCGGGGAGCAATGAGCAGTTCTTC.

In its sample, this clonotype was seen many times. The chain employs TRBV7-9 and TRBJ1-2; 7 bases map to TRBD1. V lost 5 bases and J lost 4; bases outside the gene matches: 7. CDR1 is SEHNR, CDR2 FQNEAQ, per germline (reference sequence). The CDR3 runs to 14 residues. DNA of the CDR3: TGTGCCAGCAGCGCGACAGGGAATAGCTATGGCTACACCTTC. It codes for CASSATGNSYGYTF.

This clonotype was detected ten times or more. The CDR3 here is CASSPRTSGTDTQYF. Written as DNA, the CDR3 is TGTGCCAGCAGCCCCCGGACTAGCGGCACAGATACGCAGTATTTT. V usage is TRBV4-2 and J usage is TRBJ2-3; 9 bases line up with TRBD2. CDR1 LGHNA and CDR2 YNFKEQ come from the germline V gene. The CDR3 contains 15 residues. Germline trimming cut 4 bases from V and 1 base from J; bases unmatched to any gene: 3.

J is TRBJ1-1 and V is TRBV2; D unclear. Trimming stripped 6 bases from V and 2 bases from J, with 10 bases between. CDR1 and CDR2 (germline): SNHLY, FYNNEI. This CDR3 contains 13 residues. CDR3 nucleotide sequence: TGTGCCAGCAGGACGGGGATAAACACTGAAGCTTTCTTT. Protein product: CASRTGINTEAFF.

Details on this clonotype: The junction departs from germline at one end; a sequencing error may be responsible. The CDR3 DNA follows: TGTGCTACCAGTGACCCGGACAGGGGGCCTGGGCAGTTCTTC. Its translation is CATSDPDRGPGQFF. J is TRBJ2-1 and V is TRBV24-1, with 11 bases identical to TRBD1. Germline V lookup: CDR1 KGHDR, CDR2 SFDVKD. The CDR3 covers 14 residues.

V and J are TRBV7-6 and TRBJ2-5; possibly TRBD2 for D (5 bases). Germline V lookup: CDR1 SGHVS, CDR2 FNYEAQ. The CDR3 is made up of 12 amino acids. V lost 11 bases and J 11 bases, leaving 21 bases between the germline ends. The CDR3 spells CAGGLAQGEQYF. For the CDR3, the DNA is TGTGCCGGCGGCTTAGCGCAAGGAGAGCAGTACTTC.

Ten or more counts support this clonotype. This chain joins TRBV29-1 and TRBJ2-5; D remains unclear. The CDR3 consists of 13 residues. V lost 3 bases, J lost 0 bases, and 8 bases lay in between. From germline, CDR1 is SQVTM and CDR2 ANQGSEA. The CDR3 bases are TGCAGCGTTGAGGGTAGAAACCAAGAGACCCAGTACTTC. Its translation: CSVEGRNQETQYF.

This clonotype was recorded many times. The chain has TRBV4-1 and TRBJ1-1; 8 nucleotides align to TRBD1. The V segment lost 5 bases and the J segment 5 bases; nucleotides outside the gene matches: 10. The germline gives CDR1 MGHRA, CDR2 YSYEKL. The CDR3 covers 15 residues. This chain's CDR3 is CASSEKQGGWTEAFF. As DNA, the CDR3 is TGCGCCAGCAGCGAGAAACAGGGGGGATGGACTGAAGCTTTCTTT.

On this clonotype: At one boundary the junction diverges from the germline segment, which might be a read error. The chain combines TRBV10-1 with TRBJ2-7, with D perhaps TRBD1 (6 bases). The CDR3 is made up of 13 amino acids. Germline V CDR1 and CDR2: WNHNN, SYGVQD (reference sequence). This chain's CDR3 is CASSEQGRGEQHF. CDR3 DNA: TGCGCCAGCAGTGAACAGGGTAGGGGCGAGCAGCACTTC.

Many counts were recorded for this clonotype. This chain uses TRBV4-1 with TRBJ1-3; D gene uncertain. The CDR3 length is 15 residues. The V end was cut by 0 bases, the J end by 0 bases, with 6 bases between. Germline CDR1 MGHRA, CDR2 YSYEKL. CDR3 bases: TGCGCCAGCAGCCAAGACCCCAACTCTGGAAACACCATATATTTT. It specifies CASSQDPNSGNTIYF.

V and J are TRBV20-1 and TRBJ2-3; D perhaps matches TRBD2 (6 bases). CDR1 and CDR2 from the germline V gene are DFQATT and SNEGSKA (reference sequence). Trimming stripped 7 bases from V and 0 bases from J, with 14 bases between. The CDR3 contains 14 residues. CDR3 in amino acids: CSVYSRGSTDTQYF. CDR3 coding DNA: TGCAGTGTATACTCTCGGGGGAGCACAGATACGCAGTATTTT.

V gene TRBV27 combines with J gene TRBJ2-7; D possibly uses TRBD1 or TRBD2 (5 bases each). This CDR3 has 14 amino acids. V shed 5 bases and J shed 5 bases, with 16 bases lying between them. Germline CDR1 reads MNHEY; CDR2 reads SMNVEV (reference sequence). The CDR3 spells CASSVKGRPHEQYF. Here the CDR3 DNA reads TGTGCCAGCAGTGTTAAGGGACGCCCCCACGAGCAGTACTTC.

This clonotype was detected ten times or more. The chain couples TRBV7-3 to TRBJ1-2; a possible D gene is TRBD1 (6 bases). Trimming left V 0 bases short and J 2 bases short, with 16 bases between. CDR3 length: 17 amino acids. Germline CDR1 SGHTA, CDR2 FQGTGA. CDR3 protein: CASSLTPRYRDNYGYTF. The CDR3 DNA is TGTGCCAGCAGCTTAACGCCGAGGTACAGGGACAACTATGGCTACACCTTC.

The rearrangement joins TRBV15 to TRBJ1-2; the D is unclear. Trimming cost V 0 bases and J 3 bases, with 14 bases left between them. The CDR3 has 16 amino acids. Germline loops: CDR1 LNHNV, CDR2 YYDKDF (reference sequence). Here the CDR3 reads CATSRDPRLRDYGYTF. CDR3 DNA sequence: TGTGCCACCAGCAGAGATCCTCGGCTTAGGGACTATGGCTACACCTTC.

The chain couples TRBV19 to TRBJ1-2; 7 bases match TRBD1. The ends lost 10 bases at V and 5 bases at J; junction bases unmatched: 10. The CDR3 contains 13 residues. In germline, CDR1 is LNHDA, CDR2 SQIVND (reference sequence). The CDR3 is CATRDGTAYGYTF. Here the CDR3 DNA reads TGTGCCACCAGGGACGGGACAGCATATGGCTACACCTTC. Full variable domain (missing parts from reference TRBV19 and TRBJ1-2): DGGITQSPKYLFRKEGQNVTLSCEQNLNHDAMYWYRQDPGQGLRLIYYSQIVNDFQKGDIAEGYSVSREKKESFPLTVTSAQKNPTAFYLCATRDGTAYGYTFGSGTRLTVV.

As to this clonotype: As the CDR3 is not closed by the conserved phenylalanine or tryptophan, this likely results from a read error. It is unclear where the CDR3 begins or ends on the DNA, so no DNA is shown, and the CDR3 is as TCRdb lists it. This chain links TRBV6-4 with TRBJ2-1. Germline-derived CDR1 and CDR2 are MRHNA and SNTAGT. From its first to its last residue, the CDR3 has 9 amino acids. CDR3 loop: CASSDSVGG.

The table lists this clonotype with many counts. The chain has TRBV20-1 and TRBJ2-7, with TRBD1 as a possible D gene (6 bases). V shed 4 bases and J shed 0 bases, with 19 bases lying between them. Germline loops: CDR1 DFQATT, CDR2 SNEGSKA (reference sequence). The CDR3 sequence is 16 residues long. This chain's CDR3 is CSATDSTSGDSYEQYF. CDR3 DNA: TGCAGTGCTACCGACTCAACCTCAGGGGACTCCTACGAGCAGTACTTC.

J is TRBJ2-7 and V is TRBV7-9; the match to TRBD1 covers 10 bases. V lost 5 bases, J lost 3 bases, and 4 bases stayed unmatched. There are 14 residues in the CDR3. Germline lookup yields CDR1 SEHNR and CDR2 FQNEAQ (reference sequence). CDR3 bases: TGTGCCAGCAGCCCGGGACAGGGGTACTACGAGCAGTACTTC. Translation: CASSPGQGYYEQYF.

The rearrangement uses TRBV14 and TRBJ2-7, with D uncertain. The CDR3 runs to 13 residues. Germline V lookup: CDR1 SGHDN, CDR2 FVKESK. V lost 4 bases to trimming and J lost 3 bases, with 10 bases between them. CDR3 sequence (DNA): TGTGCCAGCAGCCGGGGTAACAGCTACGAGCAGTACTTC. Translating gives CASSRGNSYEQYF. The variable domain in full, completed from reference TRBV14 and TRBJ2-7, reads EAGVTQFPSHSVIEKGQTVTLRCDPISGHDNLYWYRRVMGKEIKFLLHFVKESKQDESGMPNNRFLAERTGGTYSTLKVQPAELEDSGVYFCASSRGNSYEQYFGPGTRLTVT.

Details on this clonotype: The junction departs from germline at one end; a sequencing error may be responsible. The chain recombines TRBV7-9 with TRBJ1-1; D gene uncertain. Looked up from germline, CDR1 is SEHNR and CDR2 is FQNEAQ (reference sequence). CDR3 size: 14 residues. The CDR3, as DNA: TGTGCCAGCAGCTACCCGGACCAGGACGCTGAAGCCTTCTTT. This gives the protein CASSYPDQDAEAFF.

The CDR3 spells CSAADTREWETQYF. The CDR3, as DNA: TGCAGTGCCGCGGATACCAGGGAGTGGGAGACCCAGTACTTC. This chain uses TRBV20-1 with TRBJ2-5, with D perhaps TRBD1 or TRBD2 (5 bases each). The CDR3 runs 14 residues. Germline CDR1 reads DFQATT; CDR2 reads SNEGSKA (reference sequence). The germline V and J ends were trimmed by 6 bases and 5 bases, with 19 bases remaining between them.

Comments on this clonotype: A much larger clone differs by one base, so this may be a read error. CDR3 protein: CASSYGVGNEQYF. CDR3 DNA sequence: TGTGCCAGCAGTTACGGGGTTGGGAATGAGCAGTACTTC. V gene TRBV6-1 combines with J gene TRBJ2-7; possibly TRBD2 for D (5 bases). V was pared by 5 bases and J by 7 bases, with 15 bases between. Germline lookup yields CDR1 MNHNS and CDR2 SASEGT. This CDR3 comprises 13 residues.

The chain couples TRBV27 to TRBJ1-2; no firm D call. With 5 bases removed from V and 4 bases from J, the gap between germline ends came to 17 bases. Germline CDR1 reads MNHEY; CDR2 reads SMNVEV (reference sequence). This CDR3 is 15 amino acids long. CDR3 bases: TGTGCCAGCAGTGTCCCCTTGACTGGCGCCTATGGCTACACCTTC. It codes for CASSVPLTGAYGYTF.